The source of this T cell receptor beta chain is a study of tumor and adjacent non-tumor tissue in lung cancer. Study context: Patients were aged about 30 to 80, ten or so men and roughly 5 women, stage I to III. Findings and limits, study-wide: In normal lung, the top 100 clones were significantly more dominant than in tumor.

This sample's RNA came from whole unsorted tissue. The CDR3 sequence is 12 residues long. Germline CDR1 reads SGHAT; CDR2 reads FQDESV (reference sequence). V was shortened by 5 bases and J by 3 bases, with 8 bases between the two germline ends. Of note for this clonotype: Its specificity is unknown.

Three rounds of nested PCR, following a modified ARM-PCR protocol, produced the TCRbeta library. TCRdb recomputed calls from the multiplex PCR reads with MiXCR, one row per CDR3 protein. Here the sample spans 60,000 to 90,000 distinct CDR3 sequences, 60% to 80% being singletons. The sample consisted of lung tumor tissue. The clonotype was recovered from a woman between 45 and 60 years old with non-small cell lung cancer. V is TRBV11-1 and J is TRBJ2-7; the D is unclear. DNA of the CDR3: TGTGCCAGCAGCCCTGACTTCTACGAGCAGTACTTC. Protein: CASSPDFYEQYF.